The 15 T cell receptor beta chains below were found in one sample sequenced in a study of blood T cell repertoires in COVID-19. The table came from immunoSEQ multiplex PCR; TCRdb's copy has only in-frame clones and leaves some out. The sample has 110,000 or so clones, over 65% seen once; the top ten hold less than 9.5%. Sequenced: peripheral blood. These receptors originate from a woman in her thirties or forties with acute or convalescent COVID-19.

V usage is TRBV4-1 and J usage is TRBJ1-5, with TRBD1 as a possible D gene (6 bases). Trimming left V 5 bases short and J 2 bases short, with 10 bases between. This CDR3 contains 14 residues. Per germline, CDR1 MGHRA and CDR2 YSYEKL. The CDR3 nucleotides read TGCGCCAGCAGCATAGGGGGGGGCAATCAGCCCCAGCATTTT. Its translation: CASSIGGGNQPQHF.

The chain joins TRBV3-1 (or the pseudogene TRBV3-2) to TRBJ1-4; D call uncertain. V was cut by 5 bases and J by 8 bases, with 12 bases left in between. Germline V gene sequence: CDR1 LGHDT, CDR2 YNNKEL (reference sequence). This CDR3 is built from 13 residues. The CDR3: CASSRQVSEKLFF. Written as DNA, the CDR3 is TGTGCCAGCAGCAGGCAGGTGTCAGAAAAACTGTTTTTT.

The chain links TRBV20-1 to TRBJ1-1; D ambiguous. CDR3 length: 12 residues. In germline, CDR1 is DFQATT, CDR2 SNEGSKA (reference sequence). Trimming cost V 3 bases and J 1 base, with 6 bases left between them. The DNA of the CDR3 is TGCAGTGCTAGTATCCGGAACACTGAAGCTTTCTTT. Amino acids: CSASIRNTEAFF.

Only a few counts were recorded for this clone. The V and J genes are TRBV7-9 and TRBJ2-1; TRBD2 matches 8 bases. The J segment lost 7 bases and the V segment lost 3 bases, leaving 14 bases of the junction unmatched. The CDR3 totals 17 residues. Per germline, CDR1 SEHNR and CDR2 FQNEAQ (reference sequence). CDR3 residues: CASSFPGRRGGRNEQFF. The CDR3 bases are TGTGCCAGCAGCTTCCCCGGAAGGCGCGGGGGGAGGAATGAGCAGTTCTTC. Using reference TRBV7-9 and TRBJ2-1 for the parts outside the CDR3, the full variable domain is DTGVSQNPRHKITKRGQNVTFRCDPISEHNRLYWYRQTLGQGPEFLTYFQNEAQLEKSRLLSDRFSAERPKGSFSTLEIQRTEQGDSAMYLCASSFPGRRGGRNEQFFGPGTRLTVL.

The chain recombines TRBV15 with TRBJ2-1; TRBD2 matches 9 bases. In germline, CDR1 is LNHNV, CDR2 YYDKDF (reference sequence). CDR3 length: 15 residues. Trimming at V came to 5 bases and at J to 8 bases, leaving 10 bases not matched to a gene. CDR3 protein: CATSPLQRGVDEQFF. The CDR3 DNA follows: TGTGCCACCAGCCCTCTCCAGCGGGGGGTTGATGAGCAGTTCTTC.

The chain has TRBV4-1 and TRBJ2-3; 9 positions match TRBD1. The CDR3 totals 18 residues. The V gene end was trimmed by 2 bases and the J gene end by 0 bases; junction bases not matched to a gene: 9. In germline, CDR1 is MGHRA, CDR2 YSYEKL. The CDR3 DNA reads TGCGCCAGCAGCCAATTTGGGGTGGACAGGGGAAGCACAGATACGCAGTATTTT. Its protein is CASSQFGVDRGSTDTQYF.

The V call is TRBV7-2, the J call TRBJ1-2; D perhaps matches TRBD1 (6 bases). The CDR3 contains 15 residues. The V and J ends lost 3 bases and 0 bases respectively, with 11 bases between them. Germline-derived CDR1 and CDR2 are SGHTA and FQGNSA. The CDR3 protein is CASSFKQGPNYGYTF. The CDR3 nucleotides are TGTGCCAGCAGCTTCAAACAGGGACCTAACTATGGCTACACCTTC.

The chain is built from TRBV19 and TRBJ1-1, with D uncertain. This CDR3 has 13 residues. CDR1 and CDR2 (germline): LNHDA, SQIVND (reference sequence). Trimming left V 5 bases short and J 8 bases short, with 15 bases between. CDR3 sequence: CASSGSDTAEAFF. The CDR3, as DNA: TGTGCCAGTAGTGGATCAGACACCGCCGAAGCTTTCTTT.

V and J are TRBV7-2 and TRBJ2-5; 8 bases are shared with TRBD2. Germline-derived CDR1 and CDR2 are SGHTA and FQGNSA. V lost 8 bases, J lost 7 bases, and 12 bases stayed unmatched. CDR3 length equals 14 residues. In DNA form, the CDR3 reads TGTGCCAGCGGAGGTTTTGTCGGGGGGGGGACCCAGTACTTC. Its translation: CASGGFVGGGTQYF.

V usage is TRBV18 and J usage is TRBJ1-4; no definite D call. V shed 1 base and J shed 4 bases, with 7 bases lying between them. The germline V gene encodes CDR1 KGHSH and CDR2 LQKENI. The CDR3 extends over 14 amino acids. The CDR3 sequence is CASSPLGGNEKLFF. CDR3 nucleotide sequence: TGTGCCAGCTCACCACTCGGAGGTAATGAAAAACTGTTTTTT.

The genes are TRBV5-1 and TRBJ2-1; weak D call: TRBD2 (7 bases). Deletions cut 4 bases from V and 8 bases from J, with 13 bases between. There are 13 residues in the CDR3. CDR1 is SGHRS and CDR2 is YFSETQ in the germline V gene. The DNA of the CDR3 is TGCGCCAGCAGCCTCTGGGGGGGCGATGAGCAGTTCTTC. Protein product: CASSLWGGDEQFF.

The chain employs TRBV5-1 and TRBJ1-6; D call uncertain. Germline-derived CDR1 and CDR2 are SGHRS and YFSETQ. Trimming took 2 bases from V and 0 from J, leaving 21 bases between them. There are 20 residues in the CDR3. The CDR3 DNA is TGCGCCAGCAGCTTAACCCCCGCAGGCAGGCCCAGCTCCTATAATTCACCCCTCCACTTT. This sequence encodes CASSLTPAGRPSSYNSPLHF.

This clone showed up just a few times. V is TRBV6-5 and J is TRBJ1-1; possibly TRBD1 for D (6 bases). Per germline, CDR1 MNHEY and CDR2 SVGAGI. The CDR3 extends over 16 amino acids. V was cut by 2 bases and J by 4 bases, with 17 bases left in between. The DNA of the CDR3 is TGTGCCAGCAGTTACAATCAGGGGTGGCTGGGCACTGAAGCTTTCTTT. Translated: CASSYNQGWLGTEAFF.

DNA of the CDR3: TGTGCCTGGACAAACGGGGGGTCCCCCCCAATCACCTACACCTTC. It codes for CAWTNGGSPPITYTF. This chain uses TRBV30 with TRBJ1-2; tentative D call: TRBD1 (5 bases). V was pared by 4 bases and J by 10 bases, with 25 bases between. Germline values: CDR1 GTSNPN, CDR2 SVGIG (reference sequence). The CDR3 length is 15 residues. The full variable domain, its missing parts supplied by reference TRBV30 and TRBJ1-2, is SQTIHQWPATLVQPVGSPLSLECTVEGTSNPNLYWYRQAAGRGLQLLFYSVGIGQISSEVPQNLSASRPQDRQFILSSKKLLLSDSGFYLCAWTNGGSPPITYTFGSGTRLTVV.

The V call is TRBV5-1, the J call TRBJ1-2; D is undetermined. Germline CDR1 is SGHRS and CDR2 is YFSETQ. V was cut by 0 bases and J by 7 bases, with 10 bases left in between. This CDR3 is 13 amino acids long. Here the CDR3 reads CASSLVSERGYTF. The CDR3 coding sequence is TGCGCCAGCAGCTTGGTATCCGAGCGTGGCTACACCTTC.